The 25 T cell receptor beta chains reported below all come from one sample, sequenced in a study of T cell responses to AZD1222 COVID-19 vaccine. Measured with immunoSEQ multiplex PCR; TCRdb has only the in-frame clones, and not every one. The repertoire holds about 140,000 clones, with 92% as singletons. The sample consisted of peripheral blood, taken on day 0 of AZD1222 vaccination. The receptor set was obtained from an adult in good health.

The chain combines TRBV27 with TRBJ2-3; TRBD2 might be the D (5 bases). Trimming left V 5 bases short and J 0 bases short, with 9 bases between. The CDR3 length is 14 residues. Germline CDR1 reads MNHEY; CDR2 reads SMNVEV (reference sequence). CDR3 sequence (DNA): TGTGCCAGCAGTCTTCGGACTAGCACAGATACGCAGTATTTT. It is translated as CASSLRTSTDTQYF.

J is TRBJ1-5 and V is TRBV25-1; TRBD1 is a possible D gene (6 bases). V was cut by 4 bases and J by 6 bases, with 16 bases left in between. Germline V gene sequence: CDR1 MGHDK, CDR2 SYGVNS. The length of the CDR3 is 15 residues. The CDR3 reads CASSGPGDYSQPQHF. The DNA of the CDR3 is TGTGCCAGCAGTGGTCCAGGGGATTATAGTCAGCCCCAGCATTTT.

V usage is TRBV5-1 and J usage is TRBJ1-2; no clear D gene. The CDR3 runs to 12 residues. Germline CDR1 and CDR2: SGHRS and YFSETQ. V was clipped by 2 bases and J by 5 bases, with 7 bases between them. The chain's CDR3 is CASSFGAYGYTF. CDR3 sequence (DNA): TGCGCCAGCAGCTTCGGAGCGTATGGCTACACCTTC.

V usage is TRBV6-5 and J usage is TRBJ1-2; 10 nucleotides agree with TRBD1. The CDR3 covers 15 residues. CDR1 and CDR2 from the germline V gene are MNHEY and SVGAGI. V dropped 6 bases and J dropped 4; count of bases not matched to a gene: 8. The DNA of the CDR3 is TGTGCCAGCAGACTTCGACAGGGGGCGAGCTATGGCTACACCTTC. Translation: CASRLRQGASYGYTF.

The chain has TRBV5-4 and TRBJ1-3; 8 bases match TRBD1. CDR3 length: 15 residues. Germline trimming cut 5 bases from V and 0 bases from J; bases unmatched to any gene: 4. CDR1 and CDR2 (germline): SGHNT, YYREEE (reference sequence). The CDR3 loop is CASSRDRSSGNTIYF. The CDR3 DNA follows: TGTGCCAGCAGTCGGGACAGGAGCTCTGGAAACACCATATATTTT.

This clone showed up just a few times. V gene TRBV24-1 combines with J gene TRBJ2-1; TRBD1 agrees at 9 bases. Germline V gene lookup returns CDR1 KGHDR and CDR2 SFDVKD. CDR3 length: 16 amino acids. J gave up 2 bases and V 6 bases, and 7 bases lay outside the gene matches. CDR3 loop: CATSRTGDSTYNEQFF. Written as DNA, the CDR3 is TGTGCCACCAGTAGGACAGGGGATAGTACCTACAATGAGCAGTTCTTC.

This chain uses TRBV19 with TRBJ2-5, with unresolved D. Germline lookup yields CDR1 LNHDA and CDR2 SQIVND (reference sequence). The germline V and J ends were trimmed by 6 bases and 5 bases, with 7 bases remaining between them. CDR3 size: 11 residues. The CDR3 DNA reads as TGTGCCAGTAGGATCCGGGAGACCCAGTACTTC. Protein: CASRIRETQYF.

V usage is TRBV27 and J usage is TRBJ2-2; possibly TRBD2 for D (6 bases). The CDR3 length is 15 residues. Germline CDR1 and CDR2: MNHEY and SMNVEV (reference sequence). Between the trimmed V and J ends, which lost 3 bases and 4 bases, there was a span of 12 bases. CDR3 amino acids: CASSFLGLSTGELFF. CDR3 in DNA: TGTGCCAGCAGTTTTTTGGGACTGAGCACCGGGGAGCTGTTTTTT.

The chain carries TRBV10-3 and TRBJ1-2; D remains ambiguous. The germline V and J ends were trimmed by 0 bases and 5 bases, with 7 bases remaining between them. The germline V gene encodes CDR1 ENHRY and CDR2 SYGVKD. The CDR3 contains 13 residues. The CDR3 here is CAISESREYGYTF. The CDR3 region has the DNA TGTGCCATCAGTGAGTCGCGGGAGTATGGCTACACCTTC.

This chain joins TRBV6-5 and TRBJ1-1; no clear D gene. The V gene's germline CDR1 is MNHEY and CDR2 SVGAGI. The CDR3 consists of 12 residues. Trimming took 0 bases from V and 8 from J, leaving 7 bases between them. CDR3 region: CASSYSGSEAFF. CDR3 sequence (DNA): TGTGCCAGCAGTTACTCAGGGTCAGAAGCTTTCTTT.

This sequence joins TRBV19 and TRBJ2-7; the D call may be TRBD1 or TRBD2 (5 bases each). The CDR3 loop spans 13 amino acids. The germline gives CDR1 LNHDA, CDR2 SQIVND (reference sequence). The V end was cut by 7 bases, the J end by 3 bases, with 13 bases between. The DNA for the CDR3 is TGTGCCAGTACCCAAACGAGGGGCTACGAGCAGTACTTC. This gives the protein CASTQTRGYEQYF. The full variable domain, completed using reference TRBV19 and TRBJ2-7, is DGGITQSPKYLFRKEGQNVTLSCEQNLNHDAMYWYRQDPGQGLRLIYYSQIVNDFQKGDIAEGYSVSREKKESFPLTVTSAQKNPTAFYLCASTQTRGYEQYFGPGTRLTVT.

V and J are TRBV5-4 and TRBJ2-5; D is perhaps TRBD1 (6 bases). The V gene's germline CDR1 is SGHNT and CDR2 YYREEE (reference sequence). CDR3 length: 16 amino acids. Deletions cut 5 bases from V and 4 bases from J, with 21 bases between. The CDR3 loop is CASSPQGYHARETQYF. The CDR3 DNA reads TGTGCCAGCAGTCCGCAGGGGTATCACGCCCGAGAGACCCAGTACTTC. Full variable domain (remainder filled in from reference TRBV5-4 and TRBJ2-5): ETGVTQSPTHLIKTRGQQVTLRCSSQSGHNTVSWYQQALGQGPQFIFQYYREEENGRGNFPPRFSGLQFPNYSSELNVNALELDDSALYLCASSPQGYHARETQYFGPGTRLLVL.

This clone was counted once. This chain connects TRBV2 to TRBJ1-2, with D possibly being TRBD1 (5 bases). Germline V lookup: CDR1 SNHLY, CDR2 FYNNEI. The CDR3 loop spans 11 amino acids. Deletions cut 8 bases from V and 4 bases from J, with 8 bases between. This CDR3 reads CASGGTYGYTF. CDR3 in DNA: TGTGCCAGCGGGGGGACCTATGGCTACACCTTC.

This rearrangement joins TRBV7-2 to TRBJ1-2; TRBD1 matches 12 bases. After removal of 3 bases from V and 4 bases from J, the junction contained 12 bases not matched to a gene. Germline assignment: CDR1 SGHTA and CDR2 FQGNSA. The CDR3 is 18 residues long. The chain's CDR3 is CASSFTTWGTGGGYGYTF. CDR3 nucleotide sequence: TGTGCCAGCAGCTTCACCACGTGGGGGACAGGGGGCGGCTATGGCTACACCTTC. Full variable domain (missing parts from reference TRBV7-2 and TRBJ1-2): GAGVSQSPSNKVTEKGKDVELRCDPISGHTALYWYRQSLGQGLEFLIYFQGNSAPDKSGLPSDRFSAERTGGSVSTLTIQRTQQEDSAVYLCASSFTTWGTGGGYGYTFGSGTRLTVV.

The V call is TRBV28, the J call TRBJ1-1; D gene ambiguous. From germline, CDR1 is MDHEN and CDR2 SYDVKM. The CDR3 is made up of 11 amino acids. V was trimmed by 6 bases and J by 10 bases, leaving 12 bases between them. CDR3 sequence: CASRRQFGAFF. CDR3 nucleotide sequence: TGTGCCAGCAGGAGGCAATTCGGAGCTTTCTTT.

This clone showed up just a few times. The genes are TRBV9 and TRBJ2-3; D is unclear. Germline V CDR1 and CDR2: SGDLS, YYNGEE. Trimming cost V 0 bases and J 2 bases, with 10 bases left between them. The CDR3 runs 15 residues. DNA for the CDR3: TGTGCCAGCAGCGTAGGACTGGAACTCACAGATACGCAGTATTTT. The encoded protein is CASSVGLELTDTQYF.

V gene TRBV10-3 combines with J gene TRBJ1-4; D is ambiguous. CDR3 size: 15 residues. V lost 3 bases to trimming and J lost 1 base, with 9 bases between them. Germline values: CDR1 ENHRY, CDR2 SYGVKD. CDR3 DNA: TGTGCCATCAGTGATTGGGGTGGAACTAATGAAAAACTGTTTTTT. Its translation is CAISDWGGTNEKLFF.

This clone was observed once. The V gene is TRBV18, the J gene TRBJ2-3; 7 bases align to TRBD1. The germline V gene encodes CDR1 KGHSH and CDR2 LQKENI. Germline trimming cut 4 bases from V and 1 base from J; bases unmatched to any gene: 2. The CDR3 is 14 amino acids. CDR3 residues: CASSLGQGTDTQYF. CDR3 sequence (DNA): TGTGCCAGCTCACTCGGACAGGGCACAGATACGCAGTATTTT.

This chain uses TRBV6-5 with TRBJ1-4, with D hard to call. This CDR3 has 14 residues. V was cut by 6 bases and J by 8 bases, with 16 bases left in between. Germline V gives CDR1 MNHEY, CDR2 SVGAGI. In DNA, the CDR3 is TGTGCCAGCAGCTCAGGCCGAGCCGGAGAAAAACTGTTTTTT. Its translation is CASSSGRAGEKLFF.

V is TRBV19 and J is TRBJ1-4; TRBD1 matches at 7 bases. From germline, CDR1 is LNHDA and CDR2 SQIVND (reference sequence). CDR3 length: 15 amino acids. V shed 7 bases and J 8 bases; nucleotides not matched to a gene: 13. The CDR3 protein is CASIDGAAGGEKLFF. Written as DNA, the CDR3 is TGTGCCAGTATCGACGGGGCCGCAGGGGGAGAAAAACTGTTTTTT.

This chain joins TRBV29-1 and TRBJ1-1; D possibly corresponds to TRBD1 (6 bases). From germline, CDR1 is SQVTM and CDR2 ANQGSEA. V was trimmed by 7 bases and J by 2 bases, leaving 11 bases between them. The CDR3 spans 12 residues. The CDR3 DNA is TGCAGCGCTGGACAGATAAACACTGAAGCTTTCTTT. This codes for CSAGQINTEAFF.

The chain combines TRBV7-2 with TRBJ1-4; no firm D call. V dropped 3 bases and J dropped 3 bases, with 8 bases sitting between them. Germline assignment: CDR1 SGHTA and CDR2 FQGNSA. This CDR3 has 14 amino acids. The DNA of the CDR3 is TGTGCCAGCAGCTTCTCCGGAGCTAATGAAAAACTGTTTTTT. This translates into CASSFSGANEKLFF.

This clone appeared once. The rearrangement uses TRBV4-2 and TRBJ2-7; no clear D. Deletions cut 0 bases from V and 0 bases from J, with 9 bases between. The CDR3 runs 15 residues. Germline-derived CDR1 and CDR2 are LGHNA and YNFKEQ. CDR3 DNA sequence: TGTGCCAGCAGCCAAGAGCGCGCCTTCTCCTACGAGCAGTACTTC. Translating it yields CASSQERAFSYEQYF.

The V and J genes are TRBV28 and TRBJ1-4, with TRBD1 matching over 8 bases. There are 17 residues in the CDR3. CDR1 and CDR2 (germline): MDHEN, SYDVKM. With 6 bases clipped from V and 8 bases from J, the junction kept 17 bases outside the gene matches. Here the CDR3 reads CASSEVPRSGGEEKLFF. CDR3 sequence (DNA): TGTGCCAGCAGCGAGGTCCCCCGGTCAGGGGGCGAGGAAAAACTGTTTTTT. Variable domain in full (rest from reference TRBV28 and TRBJ1-4): DVKVTQSSRYLVKRTGEKVFLECVQDMDHENMFWYRQDPGLGLRLIYFSYDVKMKEKGDIPEGYSVSREKKERFSLILESASTNQTSMYLCASSEVPRSGGEEKLFFGSGTQLSVL.

The V and J genes are TRBV19 and TRBJ1-2; tentatively, D is TRBD1 (6 bases). From germline, CDR1 is LNHDA and CDR2 SQIVND (reference sequence). The CDR3 runs 15 residues. The V end was cut by 5 bases, the J end by 4 bases, with 17 bases between. DNA of the CDR3: TGTGCCAGTAGTGGGCAGGGGCCGGCCGGCTATGGCTACACCTTC. Its translation is CASSGQGPAGYGYTF.